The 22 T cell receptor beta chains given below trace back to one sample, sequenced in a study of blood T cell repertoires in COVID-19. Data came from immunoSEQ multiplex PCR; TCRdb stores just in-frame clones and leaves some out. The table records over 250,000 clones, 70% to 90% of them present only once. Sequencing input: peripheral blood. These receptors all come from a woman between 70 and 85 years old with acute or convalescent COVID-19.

Here the CDR3 reads CASSSGGRGTQYF. The CDR3 DNA reads as TGTGCCAGCAGCTCGGGGGGCCGGGGGACCCAGTACTTC. J is TRBJ2-5 and V is TRBV6-5; TRBD2 is a possible D gene (7 bases). Germline V CDR1 and CDR2: MNHEY, SVGAGI. V shed 6 bases and J shed 7 bases, with 15 bases lying between them. CDR3 length equals 13 residues.

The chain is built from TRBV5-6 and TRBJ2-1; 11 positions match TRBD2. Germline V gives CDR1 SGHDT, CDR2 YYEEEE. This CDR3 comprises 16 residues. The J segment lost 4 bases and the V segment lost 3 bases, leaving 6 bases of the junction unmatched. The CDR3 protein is CASSSVAGGVYNEQFF. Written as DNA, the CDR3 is TGTGCCAGCAGCTCAGTAGCGGGGGGGGTGTACAATGAGCAGTTCTTC.

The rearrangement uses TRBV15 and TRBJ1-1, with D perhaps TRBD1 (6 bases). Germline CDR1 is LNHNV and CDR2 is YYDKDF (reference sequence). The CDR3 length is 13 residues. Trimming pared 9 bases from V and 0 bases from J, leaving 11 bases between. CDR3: CATRTAMNTEAFF. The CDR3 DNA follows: TGTGCCACAAGGACAGCAATGAACACTGAAGCTTTCTTT.

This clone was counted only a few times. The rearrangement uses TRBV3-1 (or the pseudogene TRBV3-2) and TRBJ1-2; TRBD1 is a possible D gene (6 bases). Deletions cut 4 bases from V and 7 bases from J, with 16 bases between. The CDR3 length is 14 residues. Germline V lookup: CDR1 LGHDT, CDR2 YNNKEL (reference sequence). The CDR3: CASSPHTGITGYTF. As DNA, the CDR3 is TGTGCCAGCAGCCCACACACAGGGATAACTGGCTACACCTTC.

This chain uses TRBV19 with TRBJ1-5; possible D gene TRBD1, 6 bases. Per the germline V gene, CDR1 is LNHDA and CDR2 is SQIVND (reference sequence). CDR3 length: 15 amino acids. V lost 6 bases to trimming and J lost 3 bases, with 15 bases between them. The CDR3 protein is CASRTRGGVNQPQHF. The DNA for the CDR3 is TGTGCCAGTAGGACAAGGGGGGGGGTCAATCAGCCCCAGCATTTT.

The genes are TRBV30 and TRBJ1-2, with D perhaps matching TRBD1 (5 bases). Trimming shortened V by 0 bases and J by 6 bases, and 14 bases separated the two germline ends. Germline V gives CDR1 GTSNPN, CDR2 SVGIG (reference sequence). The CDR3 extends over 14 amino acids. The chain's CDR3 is CAWSVGRAKDGYTF. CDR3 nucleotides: TGTGCCTGGAGTGTAGGCAGGGCCAAGGATGGCTACACCTTC. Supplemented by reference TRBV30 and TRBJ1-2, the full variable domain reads SQTIHQWPATLVQPVGSPLSLECTVEGTSNPNLYWYRQAAGRGLQLLFYSVGIGQISSEVPQNLSASRPQDRQFILSSKKLLLSDSGFYLCAWSVGRAKDGYTFGSGTRLTVV.

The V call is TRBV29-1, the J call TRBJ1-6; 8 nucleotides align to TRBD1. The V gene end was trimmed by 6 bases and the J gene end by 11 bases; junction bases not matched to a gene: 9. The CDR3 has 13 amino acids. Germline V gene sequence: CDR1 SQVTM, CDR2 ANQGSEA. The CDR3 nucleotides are TGCAGCGTCCTGGACAGGGTTGGGACACCCCTCCACTTT. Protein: CSVLDRVGTPLHF.

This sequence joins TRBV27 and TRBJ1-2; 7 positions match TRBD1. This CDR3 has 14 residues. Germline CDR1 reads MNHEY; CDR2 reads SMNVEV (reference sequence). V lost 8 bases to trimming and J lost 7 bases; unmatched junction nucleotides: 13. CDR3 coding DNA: TGTGCCAGCGGATTCCACAGGGGCGTCGGTGGCTACACCTTC. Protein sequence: CASGFHRGVGGYTF.

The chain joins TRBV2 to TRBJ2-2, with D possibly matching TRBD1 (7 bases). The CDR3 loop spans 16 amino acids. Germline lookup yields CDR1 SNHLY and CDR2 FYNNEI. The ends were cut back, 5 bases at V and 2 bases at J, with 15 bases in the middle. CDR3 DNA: TGTGCCAGCAGTTTACAGGGGAGGAAAAACACCGGGGAGCTGTTTTTT. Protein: CASSLQGRKNTGELFF.

CDR3 nucleotide sequence: TGTGCCAGCAGCGATCCCCCCCTAGCTACTTACAATGAGCAGTTCTTC. The encoded protein is CASSDPPLATYNEQFF. The gene calls are TRBV7-2 and TRBJ2-1; D may be TRBD2 (5 bases). The CDR3 spans 16 residues. The germline V gene encodes CDR1 SGHTA and CDR2 FQGNSA. V was trimmed by 5 bases and J by 4 bases, leaving 18 bases between them.

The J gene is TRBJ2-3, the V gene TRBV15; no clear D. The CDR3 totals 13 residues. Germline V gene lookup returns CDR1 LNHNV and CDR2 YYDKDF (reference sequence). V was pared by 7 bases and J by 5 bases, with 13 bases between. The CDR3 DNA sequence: TGTGCCACCAAAGAAAGCCGGTTAGATACGCAGTATTTT. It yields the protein CATKESRLDTQYF.

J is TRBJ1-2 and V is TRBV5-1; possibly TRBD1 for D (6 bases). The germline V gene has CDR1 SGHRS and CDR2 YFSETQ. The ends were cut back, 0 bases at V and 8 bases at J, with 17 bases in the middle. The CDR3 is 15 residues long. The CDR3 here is CASSLGVRGAEGYTF. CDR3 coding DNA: TGCGCCAGCAGCTTGGGGGTCAGGGGTGCGGAGGGCTACACCTTC. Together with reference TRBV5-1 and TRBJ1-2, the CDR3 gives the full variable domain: KAGVTQTPRYLIKTRGQQVTLSCSPISGHRSVSWYQQTPGQGLQFLFEYFSETQRNKGNFPGRFSGRQFSNSRSEMNVSTLELGDSALYLCASSLGVRGAEGYTFGSGTRLTVV.

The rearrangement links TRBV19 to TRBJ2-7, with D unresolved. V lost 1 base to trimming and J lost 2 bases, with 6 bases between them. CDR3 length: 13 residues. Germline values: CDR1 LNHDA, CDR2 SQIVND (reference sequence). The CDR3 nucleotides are TGTGCCAGTAGTATAGGGCATACCTACGAGCAGTACTTC. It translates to CASSIGHTYEQYF.

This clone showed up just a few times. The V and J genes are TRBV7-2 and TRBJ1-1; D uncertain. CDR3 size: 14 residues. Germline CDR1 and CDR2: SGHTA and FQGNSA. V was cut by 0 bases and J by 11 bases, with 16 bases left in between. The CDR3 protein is CASSLAKPGPGAFF. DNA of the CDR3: TGTGCCAGCAGCTTAGCGAAGCCGGGTCCTGGGGCTTTCTTT.

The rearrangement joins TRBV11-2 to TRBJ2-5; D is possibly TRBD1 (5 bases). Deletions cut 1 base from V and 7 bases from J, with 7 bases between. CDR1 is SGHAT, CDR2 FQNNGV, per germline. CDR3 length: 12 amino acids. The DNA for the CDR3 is TGTGCCAGCAGCTTAGGGGGCCGGACCCAGTACTTC. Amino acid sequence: CASSLGGRTQYF.

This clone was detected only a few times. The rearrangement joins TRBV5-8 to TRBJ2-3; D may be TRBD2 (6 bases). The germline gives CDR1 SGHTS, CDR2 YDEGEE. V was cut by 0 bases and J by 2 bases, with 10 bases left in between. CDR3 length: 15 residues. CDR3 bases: TGTGCCAGCAGCTTGGTCGGGACTCTCACAGATACGCAGTATTTT. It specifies CASSLVGTLTDTQYF.

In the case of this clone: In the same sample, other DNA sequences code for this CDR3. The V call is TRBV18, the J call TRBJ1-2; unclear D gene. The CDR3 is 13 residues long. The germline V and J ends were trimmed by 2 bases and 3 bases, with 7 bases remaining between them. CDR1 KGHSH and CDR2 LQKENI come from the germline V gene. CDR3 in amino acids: CASSPEVDYGYTF. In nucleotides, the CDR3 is TGTGCCAGCTCACCAGAGGTGGACTATGGCTACACCTTC.

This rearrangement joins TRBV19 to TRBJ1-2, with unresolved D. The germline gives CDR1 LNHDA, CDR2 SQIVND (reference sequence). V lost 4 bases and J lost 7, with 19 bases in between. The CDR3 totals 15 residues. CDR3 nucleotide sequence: TGTGCCAGTAGTACGTCCGGTCCTAGTCGCTCTGGCTACACCTTC. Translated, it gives CASSTSGPSRSGYTF.

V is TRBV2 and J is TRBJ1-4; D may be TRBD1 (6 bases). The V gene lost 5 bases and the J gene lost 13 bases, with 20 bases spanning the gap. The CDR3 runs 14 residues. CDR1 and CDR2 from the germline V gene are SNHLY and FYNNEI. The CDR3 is CASSPGTSIHGLFF. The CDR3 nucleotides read TGTGCCAGCAGTCCCGGGACATCTATCCATGGACTGTTTTTT.

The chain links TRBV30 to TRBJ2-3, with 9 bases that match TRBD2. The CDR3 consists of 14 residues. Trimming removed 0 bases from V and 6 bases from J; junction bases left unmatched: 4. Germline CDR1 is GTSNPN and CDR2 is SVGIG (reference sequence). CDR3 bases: TGTGCCTGGAGTGTACGAGCGGGGGGCGATACGCAGTATTTT. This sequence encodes CAWSVRAGGDTQYF.

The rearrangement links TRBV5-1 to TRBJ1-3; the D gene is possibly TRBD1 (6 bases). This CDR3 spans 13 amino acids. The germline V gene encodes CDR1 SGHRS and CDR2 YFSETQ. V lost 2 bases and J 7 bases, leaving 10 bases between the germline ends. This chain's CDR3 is CASSFPGENTIYF. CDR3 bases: TGCGCCAGCAGCTTCCCAGGGGAGAACACCATATATTTT.

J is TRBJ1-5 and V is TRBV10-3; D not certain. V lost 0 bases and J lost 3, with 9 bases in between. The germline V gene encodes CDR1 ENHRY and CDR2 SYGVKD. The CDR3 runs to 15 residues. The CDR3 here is CAISESAGFNQPQHF. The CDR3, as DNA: TGTGCCATCAGTGAGTCGGCAGGTTTCAATCAGCCCCAGCATTTT.